This TCR beta chain was identified in a study of cytomegalovirus exposure and HLA in healthy donors. Study-level points and caveats: HLA-A and HLA-B allele assignments for most subjects were reportedly predicted accurately using TCR beta sequences. Further analysis, carried out later, found HLA-associated TCR beta chains more clonally expanded than equally common other chains. It emerged from a later analysis that several of the most significant clusters appeared to be linked to common viral pathogens.

This clone was picked up one time. The target antigen is unknown. PCR amplification relied on 60 Vbeta primers (plus 13 Jbeta primers). The protocol was immunoSEQ multiplex PCR, while the TCRdb copy is restricted to in-frame clones and leaves out a portion. Here the sample spans around 280,000 clones, about 90% being singletons. This CDR3 is built from 14 residues. Deletions cut 2 bases from V and 0 bases from J, with 7 bases between. The germline gives CDR1 MNHNS, CDR2 SASEGT. This receptor was taken from a woman aged 18-30 years in good health and CMV-seronegative. The V and J genes are TRBV6-1 and TRBJ1-1; D is possibly TRBD1 (6 bases). Sequenced sample: PBMCs. The CDR3 sequence is CASSETGMNTEAFF. In DNA, the CDR3 is TGTGCCAGCAGTGAAACAGGGATGAACACTGAAGCTTTCTTT.